The next 19 T cell receptor beta chains were all read from a single sample in a study of T cells in Graves' hyperthyroidism and ophthalmopathy. Authors of the study amplified TCR beta CDR3 regions from RNA transcripts. HTBI primers were the set used in a first-round RT-PCR of the TCR CDR3. TCRdb reprocessed the multiplex PCR reads with MiXCR, giving one entry per CDR3 protein. Here the sample spans 500,000 to 650,000 distinct CDR3 sequences, around 13% being singletons. Source material: blood. These receptors originate from a woman aged 45-59 years with Graves' ophthalmopathy.

This clonotype was counted many times. The chain carries TRBV12-5 and TRBJ1-1; 10 bases are shared with TRBD1. This CDR3 has 13 residues. The ends lost 7 bases at V and 11 bases at J; junction bases unmatched: 10. Germline CDR1 reads LGHNT; CDR2 reads FRNRAP. CDR3 amino acids: CASELTGGSRAFF. The CDR3 coding sequence is TGTGCTAGTGAGCTGACAGGGGGCTCCCGGGCTTTCTTT.

Ten or more counts support this clonotype. The rearrangement uses TRBV5-1 and TRBJ2-7; D may be TRBD1 (6 bases). Trimming left V 0 bases short and J 2 bases short, with 9 bases between. CDR1 is SGHRS and CDR2 is YFSETQ in the germline V gene. This CDR3 comprises 14 residues. The CDR3 spells CASSLEDRTYEQYF. CDR3 bases: TGCGCCAGCAGCTTGGAGGACAGAACCTACGAGCAGTACTTC.

This clonotype has at least ten counts. V gene TRBV11-2 combines with J gene TRBJ2-5; 7 bases agree with TRBD1. Looked up from germline, CDR1 is SGHAT and CDR2 is FQNNGV. Trimming removed 6 bases from V and 5 bases from J; junction bases left unmatched: 12. CDR3 length equals 15 residues. CDR3 protein: CASRSLRQGTETQYF. CDR3 nucleotide sequence: TGTGCCAGCAGGTCTCTCCGACAGGGAACGGAGACCCAGTACTTC.

This chain uses TRBV5-8 with TRBJ1-1; D not certain. The ends were cut back, 4 bases at V and 0 bases at J, with 13 bases in the middle. Germline CDR1 and CDR2: SGHTS and YDEGEE. This CDR3 is 15 amino acids long. The CDR3 is CASSPRAAMNTEAFF. CDR3 coding DNA: TGTGCCAGCAGCCCACGGGCGGCGATGAACACTGAAGCTTTCTTT.

This clonotype was observed at least ten times. The rearrangement joins TRBV20-1 to TRBJ2-3, with D uncertain. CDR1 and CDR2 (germline): DFQATT, SNEGSKA (reference sequence). The CDR3 runs 13 residues. The V and J ends lost 3 bases and 4 bases respectively, with 11 bases between them. The CDR3 coding sequence is TGCAGTGCTAGCAGCTACCAGGCAGATACGCAGTATTTT. Its protein is CSASSYQADTQYF.

This clonotype was counted at least ten times. V is TRBV6-1 and J is TRBJ2-7; 8 positions agree with TRBD1. With 2 bases clipped from V and 1 base from J, the junction kept 13 bases outside the gene matches. Per germline, CDR1 MNHNS and CDR2 SASEGT. The CDR3 totals 18 residues. DNA for the CDR3: TGTGCCAGCAGTGAACCCTATATACGGACAGGGTTTTCCTACGAGCAGTACTTC. It specifies CASSEPYIRTGFSYEQYF.

At least ten counts were recorded for this clonotype. The chain carries TRBV20-1 and TRBJ2-1, with D unclear. The CDR3 length is 12 residues. The germline gives CDR1 DFQATT, CDR2 SNEGSKA (reference sequence). Trimming removed 0 bases from V and 3 bases from J, with 3 bases in between. CDR3 protein: CSAREDYNEQFF. The CDR3 DNA is TGCAGTGCTAGAGAGGACTACAATGAGCAGTTCTTC.

This clonotype was picked up a small number of times. The chain couples TRBV9 to TRBJ2-1, with 9 bases matching TRBD2. The CDR3 is 15 amino acids. The germline V gene encodes CDR1 SGDLS and CDR2 YYNGEE. The V segment lost 0 bases and the J segment 6 bases; nucleotides outside the gene matches: 4. Written as DNA, the CDR3 is TGTGCCAGCAGCGTAGGCGGGAGGGGAGCCAATGAGCAGTTCTTC. Amino acids: CASSVGGRGANEQFF.

Many counts were recorded for this clonotype. V usage is TRBV7-2 and J usage is TRBJ1-2; D is possibly TRBD1 (6 bases). V lost 6 bases and J lost 4, with 12 bases in between. CDR3 length equals 13 residues. Germline CDR1 and CDR2: SGHTA and FQGNSA. The CDR3 protein is CASRSTGTYGYTF. CDR3 sequence (DNA): TGTGCCAGCAGATCCACAGGGACCTATGGCTACACCTTC. Full variable domain (outside the CDR3, taken from reference TRBV7-2 and TRBJ1-2): GAGVSQSPSNKVTEKGKDVELRCDPISGHTALYWYRQSLGQGLEFLIYFQGNSAPDKSGLPSDRFSAERTGGSVSTLTIQRTQQEDSAVYLCASRSTGTYGYTFGSGTRLTVV.

This clonotype was seen at least ten times. The chain has TRBV6-2 or TRBV6-3 and TRBJ2-1, with 9 bases lining up with TRBD2. CDR3 length: 14 amino acids. With V trimmed by 7 bases and J by 7 bases, 8 bases remained unmatched. CDR1 is MNHEY, CDR2 SVGEGT, per germline. The CDR3 DNA reads TGTGCCAGCATATTGTCTAGCGGGAATAATGAGCAGTTCTTC. It is translated as CASILSSGNNEQFF.

The table lists this clonotype with many counts. The CDR3 region has the DNA TGTGCCTGGAACGGCGACAGGGCGAGTGTGCTGTTTTTT. Protein: CAWNGDRASVLFF. The chain has TRBV30 and TRBJ2-2, with 7 positions matching TRBD1. Germline CDR1 is GTSNPN and CDR2 is SVGIG (reference sequence). The CDR3 runs 13 residues. After removal of 4 bases from V and 13 bases from J, the junction contained 12 bases not matched to a gene.

This clonotype has ten or more counts. The chain uses TRBV28 and TRBJ2-7; the D gene is possibly TRBD2 (6 bases). V gave up 1 base and J gave up 2 bases, with 12 bases separating them. The CDR3 extends over 15 amino acids. Germline V gene sequence: CDR1 MDHEN, CDR2 SYDVKM. The CDR3 DNA reads as TGTGCCAGCAGTTTATTCGCGGGGAACCCCTACGAGCAGTACTTC. It encodes CASSLFAGNPYEQYF.

This clonotype was seen only a few times. One end of the junction fails to match germline, which may point to a read error. The chain links TRBV3-1 to TRBJ2-2, with TRBD1 matching 10 bases. The CDR3 length is 17 residues. Germline CDR1 and CDR2: LGHDT and YNNKEL (reference sequence). The CDR3 DNA follows: TGTGCCAGCAGCCAACCGGGACAGGGGCTTAGCACCCGGGAGCTGTTTTTT. It specifies CASSQPGQGLSTRELFF.

The sample holds many counts of this clonotype. V and J are TRBV20-1 and TRBJ2-7; 8 bases line up with TRBD2. Germline V gene lookup returns CDR1 DFQATT and CDR2 SNEGSKA (reference sequence). Germline trimming cut 0 bases from V and 2 bases from J; bases unmatched to any gene: 6. This CDR3 contains 15 residues. In DNA form, the CDR3 reads TGCAGTGCTAGAGATGCTAGCGGGTTTACCTACGAGCAGTACTTC. As protein: CSARDASGFTYEQYF.

The sample holds many counts of this clonotype. V is TRBV11-2 and J is TRBJ2-7, with 7 bases matching TRBD1. In germline, CDR1 is SGHAT, CDR2 FQNNGV. Trimming cost V 1 base and J 0 bases; bases outside gene matches: 12. The CDR3 contains 18 residues. In DNA, the CDR3 is TGTGCCAGCAGCTTAGGGGGAGAAAGGACAGGCTTCTCCTACGAGCAGTACTTC. Amino acids: CASSLGGERTGFSYEQYF. The full variable domain, in which reference TRBV11-2 and TRBJ2-7 provide the parts outside the CDR3, is EAGVAQSPRYKIIEKRQSVAFWCNPISGHATLYWYQQILGQGPKLLIQFQNNGVVDDSQLPKDRFSAERLKGVDSTLKIQPAKLEDSAVYLCASSLGGERTGFSYEQYFGPGTRLTVT.

The chain combines TRBV27 with TRBJ2-5; the match to TRBD2 covers 10 bases. Trimming took 6 bases from V and 1 from J; bases not matched to a gene: 2. The V gene's germline CDR1 is MNHEY and CDR2 SMNVEV (reference sequence). This CDR3 comprises 14 residues. CDR3 DNA sequence: TGTGCCAGCAGATGGACTAGCGGCCAAGAGACCCAGTACTTC. Its translation is CASRWTSGQETQYF.

This clonotype was recorded a few times. The chain employs TRBV6-1 and TRBJ1-4; possible D gene TRBD1, 5 bases. Trimming took off 7 bases at V and 0 bases at J, with 9 bases between the two ends. There are 14 residues in the CDR3. From germline, CDR1 is MNHNS and CDR2 SASEGT. The CDR3 nucleotides are TGTGCCAGCAAGAGACAGACAACTAATGAAAAACTGTTTTTT. Translated: CASKRQTTNEKLFF.

In this sample, this clonotype turned up many times. The gene calls are TRBV28 and TRBJ2-1; 10 positions agree with TRBD2. Per the germline V gene, CDR1 is MDHEN and CDR2 is SYDVKM. V lost 5 bases and J lost 0; bases outside the gene matches: 7. This CDR3 has 17 amino acids. The CDR3 spells CASSPYPSGSSYNEQFF. The CDR3 DNA reads as TGTGCCAGCAGTCCCTATCCTAGCGGGAGCTCCTACAATGAGCAGTTCTTC.

This clonotype was seen at least ten times. The chain carries TRBV29-1 and TRBJ1-2; perhaps TRBD1 as D (6 bases). This CDR3 contains 12 residues. The germline CDR1 and CDR2 sequences are SQVTM and ANQGSEA. Trimming removed 3 bases from V and 8 bases from J, with 13 bases in between. In DNA, the CDR3 is TGCAGCGTTGATCTTTTAGGGGGAGGCTACACCTTC. Its translation: CSVDLLGGGYTF.